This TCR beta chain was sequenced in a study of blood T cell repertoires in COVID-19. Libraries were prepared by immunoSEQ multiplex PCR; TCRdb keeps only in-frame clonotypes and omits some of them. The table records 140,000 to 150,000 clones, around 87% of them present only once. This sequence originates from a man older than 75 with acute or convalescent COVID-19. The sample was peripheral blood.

CDR3 amino acids: CASSSIKTGMERSYTF. CDR3 sequence (DNA): TGTGCCAGTAGCTCTATTAAGACAGGGATGGAGCGCAGCTACACCTTC. J is TRBJ1-2 and V is TRBV19, with 7 bases matching TRBD1. The germline gives CDR1 LNHDA, CDR2 SQIVND (reference sequence). V shed 6 bases and J 9 bases; nucleotides not matched to a gene: 19. The CDR3 is 16 residues long.